This entry describes one T cell receptor (beta chain). Its antigen remains undetermined. Base-call qualities are not available, and no considerably larger clone is one nucleotide away. The data stem from a study of blood T cell repertoires in COVID-19 (dated by TCRdb to 2020 to 2021). With respect to the entire study: Samples from collaborators originated in the United States, Italy and Spain and spanned both the acute and convalescent phases of COVID-19. Nearly every sample came with metadata listing a de-identified subject ID, COVID-19 status, age in years and sex. Samples came from the ongoing ImmuneRACE study (first 160 participants) plus 1,254 subjects from 6 global collaborators. The prospective study material was composed of cDNA or gDNA derived from T cells, B-cell-depleted T cells, or PBMCs. The repertoires were made available in a free public database intended to serve as a resource for research on the immune response to SARS-CoV-2. Where available, HLA class I and class II types were taken from metadata supplied by the sample provider and were not determined by assay-based typing. Subjects who had been exposed to COVID-19, were actively infected with it, or had recovered from it provided the deeply sampled blood TCRbeta repertoires that made up the dataset.

Results and caveats for the whole study, not just this receptor: The amount of clinical and demographic metadata varied by source and participant and was provided uncurated.

The CDR3 has 14 amino acids, counting the end cysteine and phenylalanine. The CDR3 DNA has 42 bases and is translated from base 1. The germline V gene gives CDR1 as MNHEY and CDR2 as SVGAGI. V and J lose 3 bases and 5 bases, and a span of 11 bases separates them. The immunoSEQ Assay, a bias-controlled multiplex PCR, was used to amplify TCRbeta CDR3 regions from genomic DNA. Under the source paper's analysis protocol: The number of nucleated cells in each sample was estimated by amplification of reference gene primers within the assay. To quantify the absolute abundance of each unique TCRbeta CDR3 rearrangement, sequence reads were collapsed and filtered. For each sample, productive Simpson clonality was calculated as the square root of Simpson's diversity index across productive rearrangements. TCRdb mirrors the immuneACCESS table, restricted to in-frame sequences. Some clones are absent from its copies; in checked studies, under half trace to an unresolved V gene, and the reason for the others is unknown. V, J and clone size are those of that table, while D and trimming were read from the DNA. Present in this sample are approximately 270,000 clones, roughly 91% of which were seen just once. In total, the top ten clones hold 0.75% to 0.9% of the sample.

The collaborating institutions used their own protocols to collect whole blood in K2EDTA tubes. For TCRbeta analysis, collaborators shipped samples in one of three forms: frozen whole blood, isolated PBMCs, or DNA extracted from either of those sample types. The V and J genes are TRBV6-5 and TRBJ2-1; TRBD2 is perhaps the D gene, given 5 matching bases. The receptor comes from a man aged 25-45 years with acute or convalescent COVID-19. The sequenced sample was peripheral blood. The DNA sequence is TGTGCCAGCAGTTATGCCGGGATGAACAATGAGCAGTTCTTC. It translates to CASSYAGMNNEQFF.